Listed below are T cell receptor beta chains from one sample, sequenced in a study of blood T cells in healthy people across ages. TCRdb reanalysed the 5' RACE reads using MiXCR and keeps one entry per CDR3 protein. The data contain about 730,000 distinct CDR3 sequences, around 46% of them singletons. Sequencing was performed on blood. The source is a woman in her fifties or sixties in good health. CDR3s include the opening cysteine and the closing phenylalanine or tryptophan. The D gene is left open where the match is weak. The size field is filled for only some rows; it gives once, few, many or a size class.

length: 14; J: TRBJ2-1; size: few; V: TRBV4-3; D: -; CDR3: CASSRLKEGNEQFF; DNA: TGCGCCAGCAGCCGCCTAAAGGAGGGCAATGAGCAGTTCTTC
length: 18; J: TRBJ1-5; size: -; V: TRBV7-9; D: TRBD1; CDR3: CASSLGPDRGRRNQPQHF; DNA: TGTGCCAGCAGCTTAGGGCCGGACAGGGGGCGTCGCAATCAGCCCCAGCATTTT
length: 15; J: TRBJ2-7; size: -; V: TRBV12-3/TRBV12-4; D: -; CDR3: CASSSRAGQVREQYF; DNA: TGTGCCAGCAGTTCAAGAGCGGGACAGGTAAGGGAGCAGTACTTC
length: 13; J: TRBJ1-5; size: -; V: TRBV19; D: -; CDR3: CASSITINQPQHF; DNA: TGTGCCAGTAGTATAACGATCAATCAGCCCCAGCATTTT
length: 12; J: TRBJ2-1; size: once; V: TRBV20-1; D: -; CDR3: CSASVIWRVQFF; DNA: TGCAGTGCTAGTGTGATTTGGAGGGTACAGTTCTTC
length: 17; J: TRBJ2-1; size: -; V: TRBV9; D: TRBD2; CDR3: CASSVEGTSGSLGEQFF; DNA: TGTGCCAGCAGCGTAGAGGGGACTAGCGGGAGTCTTGGAGAGCAGTTCTTC
length: 13; J: TRBJ2-7; size: -; V: TRBV6-6; D: -; CDR3: CASSLGPAGEQYF; DNA: TGTGCCAGCAGCCTGGGACCCGCTGGCGAGCAGTACTTC
length: 13; J: TRBJ1-1; size: once; V: TRBV29-1; D: TRBD1; CDR3: CSGPGQLNTEAFF; DNA: TGCAGCGGTCCGGGACAGCTCAACACTGAAGCTTTCTTT
length: 15; J: TRBJ1-4; size: -; V: TRBV20-1; D: -; CDR3: CSARVIGATNERLFF; DNA: TGCAGTGCTAGAGTTATAGGGGCAACTAATGAAAGACTGTTTTTT
length: 17; J: TRBJ2-3; size: -; V: TRBV4-3; D: -; CDR3: CASSQGGPREFTDTQYF; DNA: TGCGCCAGCAGCCAAGGGGGGCCGCGGGAGTTCACAGATACGCAGTATTTT
length: 12; J: TRBJ1-2; size: -; V: TRBV20-1; D: -; CDR3: CSASESSVGYTF; DNA: TGCAGTGCTAGTGAGTCCTCTGTTGGCTACACCTTC
length: 15; J: TRBJ2-3; size: -; V: TRBV15; D: TRBD2; CDR3: CATSDGAGGLYTQYF; DNA: TGTGCCACCAGCGATGGGGCGGGGGGCCTCTATACGCAGTATTTT
length: 14; J: TRBJ2-7; size: -; V: TRBV5-1; D: -; CDR3: CASSSDWSSYEQYF; DNA: TGCGCCAGCAGCTCCGATTGGAGCTCCTACGAGCAGTACTTC
length: 14; J: TRBJ2-5; size: -; V: TRBV12-3/TRBV12-4; D: TRBD1; CDR3: CASSIADRVETQYF; DNA: TGTGCCAGCAGTATCGCGGACAGGGTTGAGACCCAGTACTTC
length: 12; J: TRBJ2-5; size: once; V: TRBV10-2; D: -; CDR3: CASSDQKETQYF; DNA: TGCGCCAGCAGTGATCAGAAGGAGACCCAGTACTTC
length: 15; J: TRBJ1-4; size: -; V: TRBV5-1; D: -; CDR3: CASSFKGGTNEKLFF; DNA: TGCGCCAGCAGCTTCAAAGGGGGTACTAATGAAAAACTGTTTTTT
length: 13; J: TRBJ2-5; size: -; V: TRBV7-7; D: -; CDR3: CASSRDRIETQYF; DNA: TGTGCTAGCAGCAGAGACAGGATTGAGACCCAGTACTTC
length: 12; J: TRBJ1-1; size: -; V: TRBV11-2; D: -; CDR3: CASVEQPSEAFF; DNA: TGTGCCAGCGTGGAGCAACCTTCTGAAGCTTTCTTT
length: 13; J: TRBJ1-5; size: -; V: TRBV25-1; D: -; CDR3: CVSSRGVGQPQHF; DNA: TGTGTCAGCAGTAGAGGGGTGGGCCAGCCCCAGCATTTT
length: 16; J: TRBJ2-7; size: once; V: TRBV12-3/TRBV12-4; D: -; CDR3: CASSAFGGSLYNEQYF; DNA: TGTGCCAGCAGTGCCTTCGGGGGTTCTCTCTACAATGAGCAGTACTTC
length: 13; J: TRBJ2-7; size: -; V: TRBV29-1; D: -; CDR3: CSVGSQGLHEQYF; DNA: TGCAGCGTTGGCTCTCAGGGTTTACACGAGCAGTACTTC
length: 13; J: TRBJ2-5; size: -; V: TRBV12-3/TRBV12-4; D: -; CDR3: CASRDLYQETQYF; DNA: TGTGCCAGCAGAGACTTGTACCAAGAGACCCAGTACTTC
length: 16; J: TRBJ2-1; size: many; V: TRBV10-3; D: TRBD1; CDR3: CAISESQGVPRDEQFF; DNA: TGTGCCATCAGTGAGTCGCAGGGGGTGCCGCGTGATGAGCAGTTCTTC
length: 15; J: TRBJ2-2; size: -; V: TRBV12-3/TRBV12-4; D: TRBD2; CDR3: CASIQAGGPVGELFF; DNA: TGTGCCAGCATCCAAGCGGGAGGGCCGGTCGGGGAGCTGTTTTTT
length: 13; J: TRBJ1-1; size: -; V: TRBV7-3; D: -; CDR3: CASSETPNTEAFF; DNA: TGTGCCAGCAGCGAAACACCGAACACTGAAGCTTTCTTT
length: 12; J: TRBJ2-5; size: -; V: TRBV12-3/TRBV12-4; D: -; CDR3: CASSPPGSRQYF; DNA: TGTGCCAGCAGTCCCCCCGGGAGCCGGCAGTACTTC
length: 15; J: TRBJ2-7; size: few; V: TRBV5-6; D: -; CDR3: CASSFGAASSYEQYF; DNA: TGTGCCAGCAGCTTTGGGGCCGCTAGCTCCTACGAGCAGTACTTC
length: 15; J: TRBJ1-6; size: once; V: TRBV28; D: -; CDR3: CASSAPGTGDSPLHF; DNA: TGTGCCAGCAGTGCCCCCGGGACGGGGGATTCACCCCTCCACTTT
length: 18; J: TRBJ1-6; size: -; V: TRBV11-2; D: -; CDR3: CASSLDPRQSSYNSPLHF; DNA: TGTGCCAGCAGCTTAGATCCCCGTCAGAGCTCCTATAATTCACCCCTCCACTTT
length: 17; J: TRBJ2-1; size: few; V: TRBV6-2/TRBV6-3; D: -; CDR3: CASSYSATTQGYNEQFF; DNA: TGTGCCAGCAGTTACTCGGCCACTACCCAGGGATACAATGAGCAGTTCTTC
length: 18; J: TRBJ2-3; size: few; V: TRBV7-6; D: TRBD1; CDR3: CASSFVPQGASSTDTQYF; DNA: TGTGCCAGCAGCTTTGTACCGCAGGGGGCCTCTAGCACAGATACGCAGTATTTT
length: 17; J: TRBJ2-7; size: -; V: TRBV18; D: -; CDR3: CASSRSWTESSYNEQYF; DNA: TGTGCCAGCTCACGATCTTGGACAGAGAGCTCCTACAATGAGCAGTACTTC
length: 14; J: TRBJ2-1; size: -; V: TRBV20-1; D: -; CDR3: CSARAERTYNEQFF; DNA: TGCAGTGCTAGAGCGGAGCGGACCTACAATGAGCAGTTCTTC
length: 15; J: TRBJ2-1; size: few; V: TRBV12-3/TRBV12-4; D: TRBD2; CDR3: CASSRGLAGANEQFF; DNA: TGTGCCAGCAGTAGGGGACTAGCGGGAGCCAATGAGCAGTTCTTC
length: 15; J: TRBJ1-2; size: -; V: TRBV7-8; D: -; CDR3: CAGSESPAGSYGYTF; DNA: TGTGCCGGCAGCGAGAGCCCGGCGGGTAGCTATGGCTACACCTTC
length: 19; J: TRBJ2-3; size: few; V: TRBV4-3; D: -; CDR3: CASSQDLVGSAVNTDTQYF; DNA: TGCGCCAGCAGCCAAGATCTAGTCGGGAGTGCGGTGAACACAGATACGCAGTATTTT
length: 14; J: TRBJ2-7; size: few; V: TRBV7-3; D: -; CDR3: CASSRTSSSYEQYF; DNA: TGTGCCAGCAGCCGGACTTCCAGCTCCTACGAGCAGTACTTC